Listed below are T cell receptor beta chains from one sample, sequenced in a study of a mutant IDH1 vaccine in newly diagnosed glioma. The antigens for these receptors are not known. Some clones are missing from TCRdb's copy, which holds only in-frame ones; the method was immunoSEQ multiplex PCR. This sample carries under 65,000 clones, around 80% of them seen once, and the ten largest clones take about 6%. Material: PBMCs, obtained from a glioma patient whose treatment included an IDH1 peptide vaccine. Every receptor here comes from a man in his fifties or sixties with glioma. Each CDR3 is given without its conserved first and last residue. A clone size is listed for some rows: how often the clone was seen (once, few, many), or a class if it is expanded.

J	V	size	CDR3
TRBJ1-5	TRBV6-5	few	ASSYSAGQPQH
TRBJ1-1	TRBV19	.	ASSIPAEAF
TRBJ2-5	TRBV6-1	.	ASIDRKGRETQY
TRBJ1-2	TRBV29-1	.	SDSADGYT
TRBJ2-5	TRBV30	once	AWGRRTQETQY
.	TRBV29-1	.	SVRLDNPYEQY
TRBJ2-2	TRBV6-5	.	ASSRTGPGELF
TRBJ2-7	TRBV4-3	.	ASTRISGGPADEQY
TRBJ2-7	TRBV25-1	.	ASSALSGHEQY
TRBJ2-7	TRBV5-5	.	ASSLRQTYEQY
TRBJ2-1	TRBV7-9	once	ASSSDLAVMGNEQF
TRBJ2-2	TRBV6-5	.	ASSPGGELF
TRBJ1-5	TRBV7-8	.	ASSLVPGGDQPQH
TRBJ1-5	TRBV5-1	.	ASSLGTQSNQPQH
TRBJ2-3	TRBV7-9	.	ASSAGGAYTDTQY
TRBJ2-1	TRBV5-1	.	ASSPARVQF
TRBJ1-5	TRBV5-1	.	ASSLEGYSNQPQH
TRBJ2-1	TRBV7-3	.	ASSPQPGDGSNEQF
TRBJ2-5	TRBV6-5	.	ASSYRYGQGYETQY
TRBJ1-2	TRBV19	.	ASSPTGEPDGYT
TRBJ2-1	TRBV10-3	.	AISEVSNLYNEQF
TRBJ2-7	TRBV19	.	ASIGTAYEQY
TRBJ1-5	TRBV6-1	.	ASSALGGLNNQPQH
TRBJ1-1	TRBV7-9	.	ASSHPRGLDTEAF
TRBJ1-2	TRBV6-6	.	ASSVTGDGYGYT
TRBJ2-1	TRBV7-9	.	ASSLDLDGSSYNEQF
TRBJ2-5	TRBV5-4	.	ASTLRETQY